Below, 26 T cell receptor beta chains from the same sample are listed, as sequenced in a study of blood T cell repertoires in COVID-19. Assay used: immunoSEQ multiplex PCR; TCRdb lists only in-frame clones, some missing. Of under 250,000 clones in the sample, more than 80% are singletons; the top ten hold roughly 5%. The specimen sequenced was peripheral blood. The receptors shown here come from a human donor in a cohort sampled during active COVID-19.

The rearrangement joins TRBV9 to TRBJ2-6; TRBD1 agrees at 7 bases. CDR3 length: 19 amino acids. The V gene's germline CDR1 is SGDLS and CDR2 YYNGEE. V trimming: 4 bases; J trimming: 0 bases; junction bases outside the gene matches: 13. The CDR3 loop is CASSPGPGQLFSGANVLTF. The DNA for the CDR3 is TGTGCCAGCAGCCCGGGACCGGGACAGCTATTCTCTGGGGCCAACGTCCTGACTTTC. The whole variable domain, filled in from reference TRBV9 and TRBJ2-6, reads DSGVTQTPKHLITATGQRVTLRCSPRSGDLSVYWYQQSLDQGLQFLIQYYNGEERAKGNILERFSAQQFPDLHSELNLSSLELGDSALYFCASSPGPGQLFSGANVLTFGAGSRLTVL.

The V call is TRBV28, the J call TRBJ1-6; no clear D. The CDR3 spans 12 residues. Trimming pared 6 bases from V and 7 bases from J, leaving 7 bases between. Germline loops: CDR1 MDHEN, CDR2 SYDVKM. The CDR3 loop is CASRERNSPLHF. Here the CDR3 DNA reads TGTGCCAGCAGGGAGAGAAATTCACCCCTCCACTTT. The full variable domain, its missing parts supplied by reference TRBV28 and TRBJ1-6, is DVKVTQSSRYLVKRTGEKVFLECVQDMDHENMFWYRQDPGLGLRLIYFSYDVKMKEKGDIPEGYSVSREKKERFSLILESASTNQTSMYLCASRERNSPLHFGNGTRLTVT.

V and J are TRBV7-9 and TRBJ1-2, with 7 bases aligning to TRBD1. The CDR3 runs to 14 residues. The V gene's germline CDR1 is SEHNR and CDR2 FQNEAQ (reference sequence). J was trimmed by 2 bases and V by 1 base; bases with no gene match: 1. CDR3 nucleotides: TGTGCCAGCAGCTTAGTACAGGGGAACTATGGCTACACCTTC. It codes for CASSLVQGNYGYTF.

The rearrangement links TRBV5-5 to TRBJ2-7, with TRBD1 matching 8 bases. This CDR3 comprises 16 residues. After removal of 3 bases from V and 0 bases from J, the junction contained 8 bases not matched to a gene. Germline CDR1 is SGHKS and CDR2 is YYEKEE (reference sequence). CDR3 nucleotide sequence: TGTGCCAGCAGCTCCTACCGGACAGGGACCTCCTACGAGCAGTACTTC. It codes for CASSSYRTGTSYEQYF.

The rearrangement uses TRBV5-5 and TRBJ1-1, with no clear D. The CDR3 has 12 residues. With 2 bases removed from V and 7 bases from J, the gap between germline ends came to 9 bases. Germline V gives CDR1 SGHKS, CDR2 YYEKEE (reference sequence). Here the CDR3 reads CASSFHAGEAFF. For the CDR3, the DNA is TGTGCCAGCAGCTTCCACGCGGGTGAAGCTTTCTTT.

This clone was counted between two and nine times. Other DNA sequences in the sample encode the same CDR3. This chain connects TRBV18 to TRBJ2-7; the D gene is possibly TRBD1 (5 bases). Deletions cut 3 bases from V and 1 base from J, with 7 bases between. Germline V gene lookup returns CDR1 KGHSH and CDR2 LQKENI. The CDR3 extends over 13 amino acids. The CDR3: CASSPDSSYEQYF. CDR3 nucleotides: TGTGCCAGCTCACCCGACAGTTCCTACGAGCAGTACTTC.

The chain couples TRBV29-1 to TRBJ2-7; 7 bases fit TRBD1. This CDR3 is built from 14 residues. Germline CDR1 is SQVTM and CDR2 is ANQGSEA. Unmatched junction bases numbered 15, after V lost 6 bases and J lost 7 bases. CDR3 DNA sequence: TGCAGCGTAGCGAGTACACAGGGGATAGGGGAGCAGTACTTC. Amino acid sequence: CSVASTQGIGEQYF.

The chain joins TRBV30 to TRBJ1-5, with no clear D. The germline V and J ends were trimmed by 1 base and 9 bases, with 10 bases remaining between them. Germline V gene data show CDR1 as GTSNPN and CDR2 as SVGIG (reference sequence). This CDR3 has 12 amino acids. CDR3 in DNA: TGTGCCTGGAGTGGGGAGGGAGGGCCCCAGCATTTT. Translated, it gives CAWSGEGGPQHF.

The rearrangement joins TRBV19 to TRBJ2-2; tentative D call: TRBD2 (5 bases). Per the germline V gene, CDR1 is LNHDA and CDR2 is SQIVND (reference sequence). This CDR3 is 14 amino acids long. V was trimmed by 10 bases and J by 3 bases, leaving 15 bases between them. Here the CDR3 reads CAIGRGLDTGELFF. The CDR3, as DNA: TGTGCCATAGGACGGGGATTGGACACCGGGGAGCTGTTTTTT.

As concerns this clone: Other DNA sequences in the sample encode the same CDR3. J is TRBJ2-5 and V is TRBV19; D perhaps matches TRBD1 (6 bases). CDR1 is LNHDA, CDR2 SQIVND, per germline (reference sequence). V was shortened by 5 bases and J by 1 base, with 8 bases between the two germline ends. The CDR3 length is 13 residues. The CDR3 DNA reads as TGTGCCAGTAGTTCGACAGGCCAAGAGACCCAGTACTTC. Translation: CASSSTGQETQYF. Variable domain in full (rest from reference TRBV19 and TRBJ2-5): DGGITQSPKYLFRKEGQNVTLSCEQNLNHDAMYWYRQDPGQGLRLIYYSQIVNDFQKGDIAEGYSVSREKKESFPLTVTSAQKNPTAFYLCASSSTGQETQYFGPGTRLLVL.

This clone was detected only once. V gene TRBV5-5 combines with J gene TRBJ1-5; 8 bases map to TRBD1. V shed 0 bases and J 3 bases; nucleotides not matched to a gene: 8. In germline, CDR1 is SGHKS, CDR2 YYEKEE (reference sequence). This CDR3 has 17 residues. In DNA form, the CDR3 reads TGTGCCAGCAGCTTGGCGAGGGGACAGGTCTCCAATCAGCCCCAGCATTTT. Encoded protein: CASSLARGQVSNQPQHF. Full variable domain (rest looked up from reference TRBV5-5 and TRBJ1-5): DAGVTQSPTHLIKTRGQQVTLRCSPISGHKSVSWYQQVLGQGPQFIFQYYEKEERGRGNFPDRFSARQFPNYSSELNVNALLLGDSALYLCASSLARGQVSNQPQHFGDGTRLSIL.

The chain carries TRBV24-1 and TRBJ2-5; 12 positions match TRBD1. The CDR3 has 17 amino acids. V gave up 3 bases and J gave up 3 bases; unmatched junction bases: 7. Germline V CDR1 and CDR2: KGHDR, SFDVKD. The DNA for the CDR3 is TGTGCCACCAGTGATGCCCGGGACAGGGGGCGAAAAGAGACCCAGTACTTC. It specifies CATSDARDRGRKETQYF.

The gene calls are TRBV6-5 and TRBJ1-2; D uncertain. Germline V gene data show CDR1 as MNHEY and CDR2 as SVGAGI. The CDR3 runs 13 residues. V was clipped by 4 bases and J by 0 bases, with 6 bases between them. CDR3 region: CASSLQANYGYTF. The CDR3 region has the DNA TGTGCCAGCAGTTTACAAGCTAACTATGGCTACACCTTC.

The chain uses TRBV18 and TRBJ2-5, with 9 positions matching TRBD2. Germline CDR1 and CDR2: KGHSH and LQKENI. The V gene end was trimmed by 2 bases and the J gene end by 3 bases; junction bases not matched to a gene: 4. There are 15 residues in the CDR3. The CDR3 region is CASSPSASGEETQYF. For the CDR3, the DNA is TGTGCCAGCTCACCAAGCGCTAGCGGGGAAGAGACCCAGTACTTC. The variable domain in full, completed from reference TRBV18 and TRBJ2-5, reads NAGVMQNPRHLVRRRGQEARLRCSPMKGHSHVYWYRQLPEEGLKFMVYLQKENIIDESGMPKERFSAEFPKEGPSILRIQQVVRGDSAAYFCASSPSASGEETQYFGPGTRLLVL.

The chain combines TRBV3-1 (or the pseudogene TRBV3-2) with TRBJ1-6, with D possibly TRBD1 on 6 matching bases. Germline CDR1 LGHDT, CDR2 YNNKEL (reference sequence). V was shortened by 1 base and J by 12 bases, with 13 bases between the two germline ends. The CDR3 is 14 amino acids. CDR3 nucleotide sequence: TGTGCCAGCAGCCAAGGGGATCAACAGGGACCCCTCCACTTT. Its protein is CASSQGDQQGPLHF.

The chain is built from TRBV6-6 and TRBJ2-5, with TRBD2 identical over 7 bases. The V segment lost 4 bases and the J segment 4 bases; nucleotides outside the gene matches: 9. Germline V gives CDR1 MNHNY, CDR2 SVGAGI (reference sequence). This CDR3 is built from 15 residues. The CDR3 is CASSSGGGLAETQYF. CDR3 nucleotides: TGTGCCAGCAGTTCGGGAGGAGGTCTGGCAGAGACCCAGTACTTC.

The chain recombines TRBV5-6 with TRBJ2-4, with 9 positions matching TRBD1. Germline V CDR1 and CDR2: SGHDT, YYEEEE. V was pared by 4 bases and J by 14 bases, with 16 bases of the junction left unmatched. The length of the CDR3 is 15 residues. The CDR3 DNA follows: TGTGCCAGCAGCATAACCGGGACAGGGTATCGGCGTGAGTACTTC. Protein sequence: CASSITGTGYRREYF.

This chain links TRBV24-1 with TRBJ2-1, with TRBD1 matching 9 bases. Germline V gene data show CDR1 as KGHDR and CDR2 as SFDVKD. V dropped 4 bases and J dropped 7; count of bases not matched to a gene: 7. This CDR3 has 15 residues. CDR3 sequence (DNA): TGTGCCACCAGTGAAACCGGGACAGGGCGGAATGAGCAGTTCTTC. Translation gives CATSETGTGRNEQFF.

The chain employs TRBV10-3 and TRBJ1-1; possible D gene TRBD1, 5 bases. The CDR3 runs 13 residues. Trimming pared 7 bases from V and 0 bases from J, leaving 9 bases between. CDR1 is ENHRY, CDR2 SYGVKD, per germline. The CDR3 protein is CAITSTVNTEAFF. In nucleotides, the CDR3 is TGTGCCATCACCTCGACAGTGAACACTGAAGCTTTCTTT.

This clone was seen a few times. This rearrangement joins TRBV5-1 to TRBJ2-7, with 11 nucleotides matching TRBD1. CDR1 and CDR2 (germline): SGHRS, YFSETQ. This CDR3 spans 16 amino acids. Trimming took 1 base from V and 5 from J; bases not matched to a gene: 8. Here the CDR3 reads CASSLSGTGGFDEQYF. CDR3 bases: TGCGCCAGCAGCTTGTCCGGGACAGGGGGTTTCGACGAGCAGTACTTC.

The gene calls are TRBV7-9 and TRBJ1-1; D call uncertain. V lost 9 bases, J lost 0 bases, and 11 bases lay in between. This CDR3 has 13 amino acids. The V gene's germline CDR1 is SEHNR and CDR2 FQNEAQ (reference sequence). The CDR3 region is CASARGVNTEAFF. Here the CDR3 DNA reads TGTGCCAGTGCGCGTGGAGTGAACACTGAAGCTTTCTTT.

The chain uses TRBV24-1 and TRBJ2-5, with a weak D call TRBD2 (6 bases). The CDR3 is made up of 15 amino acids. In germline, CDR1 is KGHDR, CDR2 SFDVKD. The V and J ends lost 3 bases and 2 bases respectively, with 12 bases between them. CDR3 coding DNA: TGTGCCACCAGTGATCCCGCCCGGGGGCAAGAGACCCAGTACTTC. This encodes CATSDPARGQETQYF.

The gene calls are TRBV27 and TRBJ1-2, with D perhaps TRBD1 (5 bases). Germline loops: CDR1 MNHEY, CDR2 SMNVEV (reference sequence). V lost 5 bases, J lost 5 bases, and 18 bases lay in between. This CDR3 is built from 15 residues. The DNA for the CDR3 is TGTGCCAGCAGTGAGGGGAGGTTCTATCGTTATGGCTACACCTTC. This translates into CASSEGRFYRYGYTF.

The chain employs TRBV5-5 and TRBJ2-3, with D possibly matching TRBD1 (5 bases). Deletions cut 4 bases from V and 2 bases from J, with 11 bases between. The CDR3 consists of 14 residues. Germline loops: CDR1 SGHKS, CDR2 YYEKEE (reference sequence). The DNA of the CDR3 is TGTGCCAGCAGCCACGACAGACACACAGATACGCAGTATTTT. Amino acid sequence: CASSHDRHTDTQYF.

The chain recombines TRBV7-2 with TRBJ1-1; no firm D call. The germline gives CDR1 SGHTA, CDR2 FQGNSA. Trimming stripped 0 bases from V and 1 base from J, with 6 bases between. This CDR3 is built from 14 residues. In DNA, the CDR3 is TGTGCCAGCAGCTTAGCCGGTGGGAACACTGAAGCTTTCTTT. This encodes CASSLAGGNTEAFF.

DNA of the CDR3: TGTGCCAGTAGTCGGGCCAACGGCGGGATGATCTACGAGCAGTACTTC. It translates to CASSRANGGMIYEQYF. The chain employs TRBV19 and TRBJ2-7, with D possibly matching TRBD2 (6 bases). The CDR3 is 16 amino acids. V lost 5 bases to trimming and J lost 3 bases, with 20 bases between them. CDR1 LNHDA and CDR2 SQIVND come from the germline V gene (reference sequence).